The rows below give T cell receptor beta chains drawn from one sample of a study of cytomegalovirus exposure and HLA in healthy donors. TCRdb keeps only in-frame clones here, not all; method: immunoSEQ multiplex PCR. The table includes more than 60,000 clones, around 97% detected once. Sequenced: PBMCs. The receptors shown here come from a woman in her late teens or twenties in good health and CMV-seropositive. Both conserved end residues are part of each CDR3. The order of the fields is clone size, V gene, D gene, J gene, CDR3 DNA, CDR3 protein. A D gene is named only where the DNA matches it firmly. The size entry is marked missing in some rows and otherwise reads once, few, many or a size class.

size: .
V: TRBV7-2
D: TRBD2
J: TRBJ2-5
DNA: TGTGCCAGCAGCCCCGGGACTAGATACCGGGGGGAGACCCAGTACTTC
CDR3: CASSPGTRYRGETQYF

size: .
V: TRBV6-5
D: .
J: TRBJ2-1
DNA: TGTGCCAGCAGCCGGGACTTTGAGCAGTTCTTC
CDR3: CASSRDFEQFF

size: .
V: TRBV6-6
D: TRBD2
J: TRBJ2-7
DNA: TGTGCCAGCAGTACCGGGACTAGTCCCTACGAGCAGTACTTC
CDR3: CASSTGTSPYEQYF

size: .
V: TRBV23-1
D: .
J: TRBJ1-4
DNA: TGCGCCAGCACGGGGGACGGTAATGAAAAACTGTTTTTT
CDR3: CASTGDGNEKLFF

size: .
V: TRBV28
D: TRBD2
J: TRBJ2-7
DNA: TGTGCCAGCAGTGTAACCTTAGCGGGAGGATACGAGCAGTACTTC
CDR3: CASSVTLAGGYEQYF

size: once
V: TRBV11-2
D: TRBD2
J: TRBJ2-2
DNA: TGTGCCAGCAGCCGTAGCGGGAGCGTCTACACCGGGGAGCTGTTTTTT
CDR3: CASSRSGSVYTGELFF

size: .
V: TRBV7-2
D: .
J: TRBJ2-3
DNA: TGTGCCAGCAGCGGAATTGGGTTGCGGGACACAGATACGCAGTATTTT
CDR3: CASSGIGLRDTDTQYF

size: once
V: TRBV6-1
D: .
J: TRBJ1-3
DNA: TGTGCCAGCAGTGAATATCGGGGGGCCGTTGGAAACACCATATATTTT
CDR3: CASSEYRGAVGNTIYF

size: .
V: TRBV5-4
D: .
J: TRBJ2-6
DNA: TGTGCCAGCAGCTTGGTGCGGGACTCGGGGGCCAACGTCCTGACTTTC
CDR3: CASSLVRDSGANVLTF

size: .
V: TRBV10-1
D: .
J: TRBJ1-5
DNA: TGCGCCAGCAGTGCAGGGGGCAATCAGCCCCAGCATTTT
CDR3: CASSAGGNQPQHF

size: .
V: TRBV5-1
D: .
J: TRBJ1-3
DNA: TGCGCCAGCAGCATGACAGTTGCCATCTCTGGAAACACCATATATTTT
CDR3: CASSMTVAISGNTIYF

size: .
V: TRBV25-1
D: TRBD1
J: TRBJ1-3
DNA: TGTGCCAGCAGTGAATACGGGGACAGCTCTGGAAACACCATATATTTT
CDR3: CASSEYGDSSGNTIYF

size: .
V: TRBV2
D: TRBD2
J: TRBJ2-2
DNA: TGTGCCAGCCGCGTCCGGGAGGTTGGTCCCGGGGAGCTGTTTTTT
CDR3: CASRVREVGPGELFF

size: .
V: TRBV14
D: TRBD1
J: TRBJ1-2
DNA: TGTGCCAGCAGCCATGGACAGGGGGTATTGAATGGCTACACCTTC
CDR3: CASSHGQGVLNGYTF

size: .
V: TRBV25-1
D: .
J: TRBJ2-4
DNA: TGTGCCAGCAGTGAAGCCCTCACCTCCCAGAACATTCAGTACTTC
CDR3: CASSEALTSQNIQYF

size: .
V: TRBV20-1
D: .
J: TRBJ2-5
DNA: TGCAGTGCTAGAGACGGCGGGACCCAGTACTTC
CDR3: CSARDGGTQYF